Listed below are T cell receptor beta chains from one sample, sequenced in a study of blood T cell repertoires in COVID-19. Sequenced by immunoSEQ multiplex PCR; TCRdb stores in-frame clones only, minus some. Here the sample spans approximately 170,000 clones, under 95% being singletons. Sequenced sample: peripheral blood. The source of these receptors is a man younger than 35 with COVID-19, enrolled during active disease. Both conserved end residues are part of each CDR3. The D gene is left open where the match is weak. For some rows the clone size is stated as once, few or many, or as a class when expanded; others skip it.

CDR3 DNA: TGTGCCAGCAGCTTGGATGGACAGGGGACGGATACGCAGTATTTT; CDR3 protein: CASSLDGQGTDTQYF; J gene: TRBJ2-3; clone size: -; D gene: TRBD1; V gene: TRBV5-4
CDR3 DNA: TGCGCCAGCAGCCCGGGACTAGCCGACCACAATGAGCAGTTCTTC; CDR3 protein: CASSPGLADHNEQFF; J gene: TRBJ2-1; clone size: -; D gene: TRBD2; V gene: TRBV4-3
CDR3 DNA: TGCGCCAGCCAAGAGGCGGGGGGCTCCGGCAATCAGCCCCAGCATTTT; CDR3 protein: CASQEAGGSGNQPQHF; J gene: TRBJ1-5; clone size: -; D gene: -; V gene: TRBV23-1
CDR3 DNA: TGTGCCAGCAGGGACTTTGGACAGAGCAATCAGCCCCAGCATTTT; CDR3 protein: CASRDFGQSNQPQHF; J gene: TRBJ1-5; clone size: -; D gene: -; V gene: TRBV6-5
CDR3 DNA: TGTGCCAGCAGCCAAGATGGACAGGGAAGGCGTCGCTACACCTTC; CDR3 protein: CASSQDGQGRRRYTF; J gene: TRBJ1-2; clone size: once; D gene: TRBD1; V gene: TRBV3-1/TRBV3-2
CDR3 DNA: TGTGCCAGCAGCACCACCGGGACAGGGAACACTGAAGCTTTCTTT; CDR3 protein: CASSTTGTGNTEAFF; J gene: TRBJ1-1; clone size: -; D gene: TRBD1; V gene: TRBV11-1
CDR3 DNA: TGTGCCAGCCGGGACAGGGGCTACGAGCAGTACTTC; CDR3 protein: CASRDRGYEQYF; J gene: TRBJ2-7; clone size: -; D gene: TRBD1; V gene: TRBV6-5
CDR3 DNA: TGTGCCAGTAGTATATCATACAGGGGCACTGAAGCTTTCTTT; CDR3 protein: CASSISYRGTEAFF; J gene: TRBJ1-1; clone size: -; D gene: TRBD1; V gene: TRBV19
CDR3 DNA: TGCCCCCCCCGCCGACGGGGTGGGCAGCCTAGCACAGATACGCAGTATTTT; CDR3 protein: CPPRRRGGQPSTDTQYF; J gene: TRBJ2-3; clone size: -; D gene: -; V gene: TRBV4-3
CDR3 DNA: TGTGCCAGCAGCTTGATCGCCGACCGGGCAGGGACTAACTATGGCTACACCTTC; CDR3 protein: CASSLIADRAGTNYGYTF; J gene: TRBJ1-2; clone size: once; D gene: -; V gene: TRBV5-6
CDR3 DNA: TGTGCCACCTCGCAGGGGTTTCCTGGGGCCAACGTCCTGACTTTC; CDR3 protein: CATSQGFPGANVLTF; J gene: TRBJ2-6; clone size: -; D gene: -; V gene: TRBV14